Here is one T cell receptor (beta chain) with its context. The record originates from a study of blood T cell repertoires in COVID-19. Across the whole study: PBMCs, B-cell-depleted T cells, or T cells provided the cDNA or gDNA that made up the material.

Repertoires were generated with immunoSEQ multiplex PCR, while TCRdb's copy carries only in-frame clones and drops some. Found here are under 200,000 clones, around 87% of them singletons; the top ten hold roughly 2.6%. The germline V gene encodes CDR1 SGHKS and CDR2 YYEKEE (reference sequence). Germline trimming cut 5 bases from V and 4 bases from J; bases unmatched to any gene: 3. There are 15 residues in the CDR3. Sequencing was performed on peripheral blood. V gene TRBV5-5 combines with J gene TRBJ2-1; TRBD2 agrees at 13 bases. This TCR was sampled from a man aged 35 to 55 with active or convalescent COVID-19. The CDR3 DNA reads TGTGCCAGCAGTTGGACTAGCGGGGGTTACAATGAGCAGTTCTTC. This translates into CASSWTSGGYNEQFF. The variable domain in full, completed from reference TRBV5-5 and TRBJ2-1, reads DAGVTQSPTHLIKTRGQQVTLRCSPISGHKSVSWYQQVLGQGPQFIFQYYEKEERGRGNFPDRFSARQFPNYSSELNVNALLLGDSALYLCASSWTSGGYNEQFFGPGTRLTVL.